These 16 T cell receptor beta chains share one sample of origin, sequenced in a study of Ad26.COV2.S vaccination and SARS-CoV-2 variants. Treatment specified: roughly 18 received Ad26.COV2.S at low or high dose, single or two shots; roughly 5 received placebo; per-sample allocation not given. After the first vaccine or placebo injection, samples were drawn on day 63. The assay was immunoSEQ multiplex PCR, and TCRdb's table has in-frame clones only and misses some. The sample lists about 420,000 clones; approximately 87% were seen once. The material sequenced was peripheral blood, taken in a trial of Ad26.COV2.S vaccine versus placebo. The receptor set was obtained from a person between 18 and 65 years old who received the Ad26.COV2.S COVID-19 vaccine or a placebo.

J is TRBJ2-4 and V is TRBV3-1 (or the pseudogene TRBV3-2); no clear D gene. V lost 4 bases and J 1 base, leaving 5 bases between the germline ends. This CDR3 region has 13 residues. Germline V CDR1 and CDR2: LGHDT, YNNKEL (reference sequence). The CDR3 loop is CASSPTAKNIQYF. In nucleotides, the CDR3 is TGTGCCAGCAGCCCTACGGCCAAAAACATTCAGTACTTC.

This sequence joins TRBV7-9 and TRBJ1-3; the D gene is possibly TRBD1 (6 bases). Germline assignment: CDR1 SEHNR and CDR2 FQNEAQ (reference sequence). Trimming left V 5 bases short and J 0 bases short, with 14 bases between. The CDR3 is made up of 16 amino acids. CDR3 coding DNA: TGTGCCAGCAGCCCCCGGGACACCGACTCTGGAAACACCATATATTTT. This codes for CASSPRDTDSGNTIYF. Combining the CDR3 with reference TRBV7-9 and TRBJ1-3 gives the whole variable domain DTGVSQNPRHKITKRGQNVTFRCDPISEHNRLYWYRQTLGQGPEFLTYFQNEAQLEKSRLLSDRFSAERPKGSFSTLEIQRTEQGDSAMYLCASSPRDTDSGNTIYFGEGSWLTVV.

This sequence joins TRBV6-2 or TRBV6-3 and TRBJ1-6; no reliable D call. CDR3 length: 18 residues. Germline CDR1 reads MNHEY; CDR2 reads SVGEGT. Trimming left V 2 bases short and J 6 bases short, with 20 bases between. CDR3 sequence (DNA): TGTGCCAGCAGTTACAGAGGCGTGATCCTTACGCCTAATTCACCCCTCCACTTT. This gives the protein CASSYRGVILTPNSPLHF.

The V and J genes are TRBV3-1 (or the pseudogene TRBV3-2) and TRBJ2-7; D is perhaps TRBD1 (6 bases). With 3 bases removed from V and 3 bases from J, the gap between germline ends came to 9 bases. There are 13 residues in the CDR3. In germline, CDR1 is LGHDT, CDR2 YNNKEL (reference sequence). The CDR3 loop is CASSHTGIYEQYF. Here the CDR3 DNA reads TGTGCCAGCAGCCATACAGGGATCTACGAGCAGTACTTC.

This clone was counted once. The chain has TRBV6-2 or TRBV6-3 and TRBJ2-7; possibly TRBD1 for D (5 bases). CDR3 size: 13 residues. Trimming left V 6 bases short and J 4 bases short, with 13 bases between. Germline values: CDR1 MNHEY, CDR2 SVGEGT. The CDR3 spells CASSRQSSYEQYF. In DNA form, the CDR3 reads TGTGCCAGCAGCAGACAGAGCTCTTACGAGCAGTACTTC.

V is TRBV4-3 and J is TRBJ2-7; 8 positions agree with TRBD1. Per germline, CDR1 LGHNA and CDR2 YSLEER. The CDR3 totals 15 residues. The junction had 6 bases not matched to a gene; V was cut back by 3 bases and J by 2 bases. The chain's CDR3 is CASSQADRGAYEQYF. For the CDR3, the DNA is TGCGCCAGCAGCCAGGCTGACAGGGGCGCCTACGAGCAGTACTTC.

The gene calls are TRBV2 and TRBJ2-7; no clear D gene. Germline CDR1 and CDR2: SNHLY and FYNNEI. V lost 6 bases to trimming and J lost 1 base, with 10 bases between them. The CDR3 sequence is 13 residues long. This CDR3 reads CASRPTVSYEQYF. The CDR3 DNA is TGTGCCAGCAGGCCTACAGTGTCCTACGAGCAGTACTTC.

The J gene is TRBJ2-2, the V gene TRBV19; 11 nucleotides line up with TRBD2. Germline V gives CDR1 LNHDA, CDR2 SQIVND (reference sequence). The J segment lost 3 bases and the V segment lost 0 bases, leaving 3 bases of the junction unmatched. The CDR3 runs 17 residues. The CDR3 protein is CASSIDSSGGYTGELFF. The CDR3, as DNA: TGTGCCAGTAGTATAGACTCTAGCGGGGGGTACACCGGGGAGCTGTTTTTT. Together with reference TRBV19 and TRBJ2-2, the CDR3 gives the full variable domain: DGGITQSPKYLFRKEGQNVTLSCEQNLNHDAMYWYRQDPGQGLRLIYYSQIVNDFQKGDIAEGYSVSREKKESFPLTVTSAQKNPTAFYLCASSIDSSGGYTGELFFGEGSRLTVL.

The chain combines TRBV20-1 with TRBJ2-1; D is unresolved. Germline CDR1 is DFQATT and CDR2 is SNEGSKA (reference sequence). V lost 4 bases and J 6 bases, leaving 4 bases between the germline ends. The CDR3 is made up of 10 amino acids. CDR3 protein: CSAISNEQFF. Written as DNA, the CDR3 is TGCAGTGCTATAAGCAATGAGCAGTTCTTC.

The chain couples TRBV5-4 to TRBJ2-3; D tentatively reads TRBD1 or TRBD2 (5 bases each). The germline V gene has CDR1 SGHNT and CDR2 YYREEE (reference sequence). This CDR3 has 15 residues. V lost 2 bases to trimming and J lost 6 bases, with 16 bases between them. In DNA form, the CDR3 reads TGTGCCAGCAGCTTCCCGGGGCTCCGAGGGGATACGCAGTATTTT. This translates into CASSFPGLRGDTQYF.

This rearrangement joins TRBV4-2 to TRBJ1-2, with 11 bases that match TRBD1. The germline V gene encodes CDR1 LGHNA and CDR2 YNFKEQ. V shed 4 bases, J shed 4 bases, and the junction held 11 bases outside the gene matches. CDR3 length: 17 amino acids. Here the CDR3 DNA reads TGTGCCAGCAGCCGCCCCGGACAGGGGGCGCGGGGCTATGGCTACACCTTC. Amino acid sequence: CASSRPGQGARGYGYTF.

The gene calls are TRBV7-2 and TRBJ1-6; D call uncertain. The CDR3 sequence is 15 residues long. V was trimmed by 8 bases and J by 7 bases, leaving 18 bases between them. Germline loops: CDR1 SGHTA, CDR2 FQGNSA. The CDR3 DNA follows: TGTGCCAGCTTTAGAAGCGCTAAGTACAATTCACCCCTCCACTTT. It is translated as CASFRSAKYNSPLHF.

The chain combines TRBV19 with TRBJ2-2, with D hard to call. CDR1 is LNHDA and CDR2 is SQIVND in the germline V gene (reference sequence). This CDR3 has 15 amino acids. V lost 8 bases to trimming and J lost 4 bases, with 17 bases between them. The CDR3 region has the DNA TGTGCCAGTTCGGCGGTCCCATTTCCCACCGGGGAGCTGTTTTTT. Translated, it gives CASSAVPFPTGELFF.

The rearrangement uses TRBV5-4 and TRBJ2-5, with 10 bases aligning to TRBD1. Unmatched junction bases numbered 8, after V lost 4 bases and J lost 8 bases. Germline CDR1 and CDR2: SGHNT and YYREEE (reference sequence). There are 14 residues in the CDR3. Written as DNA, the CDR3 is TGTGCCAGCAGCGCCGGGGACAGGGGTCTTACCCAGTACTTC. This gives the protein CASSAGDRGLTQYF.

This clone was seen just once. The genes are TRBV19 and TRBJ2-5; no clear D gene. Germline values: CDR1 LNHDA, CDR2 SQIVND (reference sequence). V lost 5 bases and J 2 bases, leaving 18 bases between the germline ends. The CDR3 length is 16 residues. DNA of the CDR3: TGTGCCAGTAGTCCAGGCGGTGGGTCCTTTCAAGAGACCCAGTACTTC. This codes for CASSPGGGSFQETQYF.

The rearrangement joins TRBV19 to TRBJ1-5; 7 nucleotides agree with TRBD1. Unmatched junction bases numbered 6, after V lost 6 bases and J lost 4 bases. Germline CDR1 is LNHDA and CDR2 is SQIVND (reference sequence). This CDR3 region has 14 residues. The CDR3 DNA follows: TGTGCCAGTAGCAGGGGGGGCTGGAATCAGCCCCAGCATTTT. It codes for CASSRGGWNQPQHF.